These 20 T cell receptor beta chains came from one sample sequenced in a study of shared clonotypes between healthy human individuals. This table comes from immunoSEQ multiplex PCR, and its TCRdb copy is limited to in-frame clones, with some not included. This sample has about 110,000 clones, with 68% found just once. Sequenced input: memory CD8+ T cells sorted from blood. Subset in this sample: CD45RO+ cells pooled with CCR7-negative TemRA cells. The receptors derive from a woman in her twenties or thirties in good health.

The chain has TRBV15 and TRBJ2-7; D gene ambiguous. The CDR3 is 14 amino acids. The V gene lost 0 bases and the J gene lost 0 bases, with 6 bases spanning the gap. The germline CDR1 and CDR2 sequences are LNHNV and YYDKDF (reference sequence). CDR3 sequence (DNA): TGTGCCACCAGCAGAGAAGCAGCCTCCTACGAGCAGTACTTC. Amino acids: CATSREAASYEQYF.

The V gene is TRBV12-5, the J gene TRBJ2-7, with 7 bases matching TRBD1. There are 14 residues in the CDR3. V lost 7 bases to trimming and J lost 3 bases; unmatched junction nucleotides: 9. Germline V lookup: CDR1 LGHNT, CDR2 FRNRAP. CDR3 nucleotides: TGTGCTAGTGTTCAAGCCGGGACAGACTACGAGCAGTACTTC. Its translation is CASVQAGTDYEQYF.

The chain employs TRBV10-3 and TRBJ1-1; TRBD1 matches 10 bases. There are 16 residues in the CDR3. J was trimmed by 4 bases and V by 0 bases; bases with no gene match: 5. Germline loops: CDR1 ENHRY, CDR2 SYGVKD. The CDR3 is CAISESTGGAGTEAFF. The CDR3 DNA reads as TGTGCCATCAGTGAGTCGACAGGGGGCGCGGGCACTGAAGCTTTCTTT.

The chain joins TRBV13 to TRBJ1-1; D not resolved. Germline CDR1 is PRHDT and CDR2 is FYEKMQ (reference sequence). CDR3 length: 13 amino acids. Trimming pared 5 bases from V and 0 bases from J, leaving 7 bases between. The CDR3 loop is CASSPPVNTEAFF. DNA for the CDR3: TGTGCCAGCAGCCCCCCCGTGAACACTGAAGCTTTCTTT.

This clone was found many times. This chain links TRBV6-1 with TRBJ2-7, with D possibly TRBD2 on 6 matching bases. V dropped 7 bases and J dropped 4 bases, with 11 bases sitting between them. From germline, CDR1 is MNHNS and CDR2 SASEGT. The CDR3 spans 12 residues. In DNA, the CDR3 is TGTGCCAGCACTGGCGGGACTTACGAGCAGTACTTC. The encoded protein is CASTGGTYEQYF.

V gene TRBV29-1 combines with J gene TRBJ2-7; D may match TRBD1 or TRBD2 (5 bases each). The germline CDR1 and CDR2 sequences are SQVTM and ANQGSEA. The CDR3 runs to 13 residues. The CDR3 sequence: CPEGYKGRYEQYF. Written as DNA, the CDR3 is TGCCCCGAGGGGTATAAGGGAAGATACGAGCAGTACTTC.

This clone occurred many times. The V and J genes are TRBV7-3 and TRBJ2-7, with D hard to call. The CDR3 is 12 residues long. Deletions cut 2 bases from V and 5 bases from J, with 7 bases between. The germline V gene has CDR1 SGHTA and CDR2 FQGTGA. The CDR3 DNA is TGTGCCAGCAGCTTACGATCACACGAGCAGTACTTC. Protein product: CASSLRSHEQYF.

This clone was picked up one time. CDR3 in DNA: TGTGCCACCAGCAGACTGAACACTGAAGCTTTCTTT. This sequence encodes CATSRLNTEAFF. The chain is built from TRBV15 and TRBJ1-1, with D hard to call. Germline V gene data show CDR1 as LNHNV and CDR2 as YYDKDF (reference sequence). The CDR3 length is 12 residues. V lost 2 bases and J 0 bases, leaving 1 base between the germline ends.

The genes are TRBV5-1 and TRBJ2-7; perhaps TRBD1 as D (5 bases). The V gene lost 4 bases and the J gene lost 5 bases, with 13 bases spanning the gap. This CDR3 contains 13 residues. In germline, CDR1 is SGHRS, CDR2 YFSETQ. The CDR3 here is CASSTSGHHEQYF. CDR3 coding DNA: TGCGCCAGCAGCACCTCTGGACACCACGAGCAGTACTTC.

V usage is TRBV28 and J usage is TRBJ2-1; 7 nucleotides align to TRBD1. The CDR3 loop spans 15 amino acids. Germline V gene lookup returns CDR1 MDHEN and CDR2 SYDVKM. Losses at the gene ends were 3 bases for V and 3 bases for J; bases not matched to a gene: 5. For the CDR3, the DNA is TGTGCCAGCAGTTTCCCGACAGGGCTCTACAATGAGCAGTTCTTC. Translation: CASSFPTGLYNEQFF.

V is TRBV7-7 and J is TRBJ2-2, with 9 nucleotides matching TRBD2. This CDR3 region has 17 residues. The J segment lost 5 bases and the V segment lost 5 bases, leaving 12 bases of the junction unmatched. Germline-derived CDR1 and CDR2 are SSHAT and FNYEAQ (reference sequence). DNA for the CDR3: TGTGCCAGCAGCCCACGGGGCGGGAGGGCCGGTACCGGGGAGCTGTTTTTT. Its translation: CASSPRGGRAGTGELFF.

This clone appeared many times. The chain uses TRBV6-1 and TRBJ1-5; 7 nucleotides agree with TRBD1. After removal of 1 base from V and 3 bases from J, the junction contained 9 bases not matched to a gene. The germline V gene has CDR1 MNHNS and CDR2 SASEGT. This CDR3 spans 17 amino acids. The CDR3 here is CASSEDRGRHNNQPQHF. The CDR3 DNA sequence: TGTGCCAGCAGTGAAGACAGGGGACGGCACAACAATCAGCCCCAGCATTTT.

The chain uses TRBV11-2 and TRBJ2-7, with TRBD2 matching 11 bases. Germline loops: CDR1 SGHAT, CDR2 FQNNGV. The V gene end was trimmed by 3 bases and the J gene end by 2 bases; junction bases not matched to a gene: 3. The CDR3 covers 15 residues. The CDR3 nucleotides read TGTGCCAGCAGCTTGACTAGCGGGGATACCTACGAGCAGTACTTC. It codes for CASSLTSGDTYEQYF.

The count of this clone is one. This chain joins TRBV7-8 and TRBJ2-2; TRBD1 matches at 11 bases. Germline V gene data show CDR1 as SGHVS and CDR2 as FQNEAQ. The V and J ends lost 0 bases and 7 bases, in that order; junction bases with no gene match: 10. This CDR3 comprises 18 residues. CDR3 coding DNA: TGTGCCAGCAGCTTAGCCCCATGGACAGGGGGCGAGAACGGGGAGCTGTTTTTT. This translates into CASSLAPWTGGENGELFF. The variable domain in full, completed from reference TRBV7-8 and TRBJ2-2, reads GAGVSQSPRYKVAKRGQDVALRCDPISGHVSLFWYQQALGQGPEFLTYFQNEAQLDKSGLPSDRFFAERPEGSVSTLKIQRTQQEDSAVYLCASSLAPWTGGENGELFFGEGSRLTVL.

This clone was detected many times. The chain recombines TRBV9 with TRBJ2-2; D perhaps matches TRBD2 (5 bases). Germline CDR1 SGDLS, CDR2 YYNGEE. V gave up 0 bases and J gave up 5 bases, with 8 bases separating them. The length of the CDR3 is 14 residues. CDR3 protein: CASSVGRGTGELFF. DNA of the CDR3: TGTGCCAGCAGCGTAGGCCGGGGAACCGGGGAGCTGTTTTTT.

J is TRBJ2-1 and V is TRBV7-9; 7 bases align to TRBD2. This CDR3 comprises 13 residues. The germline CDR1 and CDR2 sequences are SEHNR and FQNEAQ (reference sequence). Losses at the gene ends were 1 base for V and 8 bases for J; bases not matched to a gene: 2. CDR3 in amino acids: CASSLVTSHEQFF. In DNA, the CDR3 is TGTGCCAGCAGCTTAGTGACTAGCCATGAGCAGTTCTTC.

V is TRBV27 and J is TRBJ2-7; no clear D. Trimming shortened V by 3 bases and J by 4 bases, and 10 bases separated the two germline ends. Germline CDR1 reads MNHEY; CDR2 reads SMNVEV (reference sequence). This CDR3 is 13 amino acids long. The CDR3 sequence is CASSFSGGYEQYF. Here the CDR3 DNA reads TGTGCCAGCAGTTTTTCGGGTGGGTACGAGCAGTACTTC.

The rearrangement joins TRBV2 to TRBJ1-1, with 7 nucleotides matching TRBD1. The length of the CDR3 is 16 residues. Germline V gives CDR1 SNHLY, CDR2 FYNNEI. The J segment lost 0 bases and the V segment lost 8 bases, leaving 12 bases of the junction unmatched. DNA for the CDR3: TGTGCCAGCTCACCAGCCGGGACAGCTGTGAACACTGAAGCTTTCTTT. Protein product: CASSPAGTAVNTEAFF.

The chain joins TRBV5-1 to TRBJ2-1; tentatively, D is TRBD2 (6 bases). Germline V gene data show CDR1 as SGHRS and CDR2 as YFSETQ. This CDR3 contains 14 residues. V was clipped by 1 base and J by 8 bases, with 13 bases between them. The CDR3 DNA reads as TGCGCCAGCAGCTTGTTGTCGGGAGTGGATGAGCAGTTCTTC. It translates to CASSLLSGVDEQFF.

This rearrangement joins TRBV19 to TRBJ1-4; D might be TRBD1 (5 bases). V lost 7 bases, J lost 8 bases, and 23 bases lay in between. Per the germline V gene, CDR1 is LNHDA and CDR2 is SQIVND (reference sequence). This CDR3 contains 16 residues. This chain's CDR3 is CASKVSSGHGGEKLFF. CDR3 DNA sequence: TGTGCCAGTAAGGTCTCGTCGGGGCACGGAGGAGAAAAACTGTTTTTT.